This T cell receptor beta chain comes out of a study of PD-L1 blockade in urothelial cancer. As for the study in general: Blood was evaluated 3 weeks (second dose) and 6 weeks after therapy began.

Sequencing was performed with immunoSEQ multiplex PCR; in TCRdb, only in-frame clones are kept and a portion is missing. Here the sample spans 45,000 or so clones, approximately 88% being singletons. CDR1 and CDR2 (germline): SEHNR, FQNEAQ (reference sequence). V dropped 4 bases and J dropped 0 bases, with 19 bases sitting between them. This CDR3 contains 18 residues. This receptor was obtained from a man older than 75 with urothelial cancer. The chain employs TRBV7-9 and TRBJ2-1; tentatively, D is TRBD2 (6 bases). The material was PBMCs, obtained around atezolizumab (anti-PD-L1) treatment. This CDR3 is CASSSLGPSESSYNEQFF. Written as DNA, the CDR3 is TGTGCCAGCAGCTCCCTGGGCCCTAGCGAGAGCTCCTACAATGAGCAGTTCTTC.